This T cell receptor (beta chain) comes out of a study of CD8 T cells in Susac syndrome. Germline lookup yields CDR1 SGHDN and CDR2 FVKESK. The CDR3 covers 12 residues. V was pared by 4 bases and J by 11 bases, with 14 bases between. CD8+ and CD4+ T cells circulating in blood were sequenced for TCR beta. The multiple sclerosis controls consisted of treatment-naive patients with relapsing-remitting disease, either stable or active. Negative isolation yielded CD4+ and CD8+ T cells, and FACS enriched TEMRA cells. An input of about 0.45 to 1 ug of RNA was subjected to reverse transcription using random hexamers. immunoSEQ multiplex PCR amplified TCR beta CDR3 across 54 Vbeta, 13 Jbeta. TCRdb re-called the immunoSEQ multiplex PCR reads through MiXCR, storing one row per CDR3 protein. The table has 300,000 or so distinct CDR3 sequences, about 90% seen once.

The rearrangement joins TRBV14 to TRBJ1-2; D remains ambiguous. Sequenced input: CD4+ T cells from PBMCs. This clonotype was sampled from a human donor with multiple sclerosis. The CDR3 here is CASSRFLGRYTF. The CDR3 region has the DNA TGTGCCAGCAGCCGGTTTTTGGGAAGGTACACCTTC.